Presented here are 10 T cell receptor beta chains from one specimen sequenced in a study of T cell changes during pregnancy in multiple sclerosis. The assay was immunoSEQ multiplex PCR, and TCRdb's table has in-frame clones only and misses some. This table holds about 100,000 clones, approximately 90% found once. The sample was peripheral blood, taken after pregnancy. These receptors all stem from a female donor with multiple sclerosis, enrolled in a pregnancy study.

The chain couples TRBV5-6 to TRBJ1-5, with 9 bases matching TRBD1. The CDR3 contains 16 residues. Germline lookup yields CDR1 SGHDT and CDR2 YYEEEE. V lost 4 bases to trimming and J lost 6 bases; unmatched junction nucleotides: 11. CDR3 in DNA: TGTGCCAGCAGCCTGGCTAGGGACAGGGAGAGTCAGCCCCAGCATTTT. It codes for CASSLARDRESQPQHF.

The V and J genes are TRBV2 and TRBJ1-1; 7 nucleotides line up with TRBD1. Germline V lookup: CDR1 SNHLY, CDR2 FYNNEI. The CDR3 totals 13 residues. V lost 6 bases to trimming and J lost 1 base; unmatched junction nucleotides: 2. The CDR3 protein is CASSRQGNTEAFF. CDR3 bases: TGTGCCAGCAGCCGACAGGGGAACACTGAAGCTTTCTTT. Variable domain in full (rest from reference TRBV2 and TRBJ1-1): EPEVTQTPSHQVTQMGQEVILRCVPISNHLYFYWYRQILGQKVEFLVSFYNNEISEKSEIFDDQFSVERPDGSNFTLKIRSTKLEDSAMYFCASSRQGNTEAFFGQGTRLTVV.

The chain is built from TRBV12-1 and TRBJ2-2; the table assigns TRBD2, which was not confirmed against the DNA. TRBV12-1 is listed as a pseudogene. The CDR3 has 16 amino acids. Here the CDR3 reads CASSLWGGPNTGELFF. CDR3 nucleotides: TGTGCCAGCAGCTTGTGGGGGGGGCCTAACACCGGGGAGCTGTTTTTT.

J is TRBJ2-7 and V is TRBV25-1, with D perhaps TRBD2 (5 bases). Trimming took 6 bases from V and 3 from J, leaving 9 bases between them. From germline, CDR1 is MGHDK and CDR2 SYGVNS. This CDR3 has 12 amino acids. CDR3 nucleotide sequence: TGTGCCAGCAGAGGACTCTTCTACGAGCAGTACTTC. Translated: CASRGLFYEQYF.

The gene calls are TRBV7-3 and TRBJ1-2, with 7 bases that match TRBD1. Germline V lookup: CDR1 SGHTA, CDR2 FQGTGA. There are 15 residues in the CDR3. V lost 5 bases, J lost 4 bases, and 10 bases stayed unmatched. CDR3 in amino acids: CASSPGTEAPYGYTF. CDR3 in DNA: TGTGCCAGCAGCCCCGGGACAGAGGCCCCCTATGGCTACACCTTC.

The chain joins TRBV28 to TRBJ1-2, with D unclear. Trimming shortened V by 0 bases and J by 8 bases, and 13 bases separated the two germline ends. The CDR3 extends over 14 amino acids. Germline V gene sequence: CDR1 MDHEN, CDR2 SYDVKM. The CDR3 DNA reads as TGTGCCAGCAGTTTATGGCGGGATCCGGACGGCTACACCTTC. This sequence encodes CASSLWRDPDGYTF.

The chain carries TRBV11-2 and TRBJ1-1, with 8 bases matching TRBD1. The CDR3 contains 15 residues. Germline lookup yields CDR1 SGHAT and CDR2 FQNNGV. V trimming: 2 bases; J trimming: 5 bases; junction bases outside the gene matches: 7. CDR3 residues: CASSLKMTGETEAFF. Written as DNA, the CDR3 is TGTGCCAGCAGCTTAAAGATGACAGGGGAGACTGAAGCTTTCTTT.

The chain combines TRBV5-6 with TRBJ1-2, with TRBD1 as a possible D gene (5 bases). V gave up 0 bases and J gave up 8 bases, with 23 bases separating them. Germline V gene data show CDR1 as SGHDT and CDR2 as YYEEEE. The CDR3 is 17 amino acids. This chain's CDR3 is CASSLEPGDLGDLGYTF. The CDR3 DNA sequence: TGTGCCAGCAGCTTGGAACCGGGGGATTTAGGGGATTTGGGCTACACCTTC. The full variable domain, its missing parts supplied by reference TRBV5-6 and TRBJ1-2, is DAGVTQSPTHLIKTRGQQVTLRCSPKSGHDTVSWYQQALGQGPQFIFQYYEEEERQRGNFPDRFSGHQFPNYSSELNVNALLLGDSALYLCASSLEPGDLGDLGYTFGSGTRLTVV.

The gene calls are TRBV5-1 and TRBJ2-1; 10 bases line up with TRBD2. The V gene end was trimmed by 4 bases and the J gene end by 8 bases; junction bases not matched to a gene: 12. The germline V gene has CDR1 SGHRS and CDR2 YFSETQ. This CDR3 comprises 16 residues. The DNA for the CDR3 is TGCGCCAGCAGCCCCAGCGAGCGGGGGGGCAAGGATGAGCAGTTCTTC. Translating it yields CASSPSERGGKDEQFF.

The chain carries TRBV2 and TRBJ1-6; D is unresolved. V dropped 6 bases and J dropped 0 bases, with 15 bases sitting between them. The CDR3 has 17 amino acids. Per the germline V gene, CDR1 is SNHLY and CDR2 is FYNNEI. The CDR3 spells CASSQRRVSSYNSPLHF. The CDR3 nucleotides read TGTGCCAGCAGCCAACGGAGGGTCAGCTCCTATAATTCACCCCTCCACTTT.